The 13 T cell receptor beta chains listed next were all sequenced from one sample in a study of shared clonotypes between healthy human individuals. The assay was immunoSEQ multiplex PCR, and TCRdb's table has in-frame clones only and misses some. The sample lists about 1.5 million clones; approximately 98% were seen once. Source material: naive CD4+ T cells sorted from blood. Subset of the sample: CD45RA+ positively selected. The source is a man in his thirties or forties in good health.

J is TRBJ2-5 and V is TRBV5-4; 7 bases fit TRBD2. Losses at the gene ends were 5 bases for V and 2 bases for J; bases not matched to a gene: 9. This CDR3 is built from 15 residues. Per the germline V gene, CDR1 is SGHNT and CDR2 is YYREEE (reference sequence). The CDR3 reads CASSRSGILQETQYF. CDR3 sequence (DNA): TGTGCCAGCAGTCGGAGCGGGATCCTACAAGAGACCCAGTACTTC.

The chain has TRBV27 and TRBJ2-3; TRBD2 is a possible D gene (5 bases). Trimming stripped 5 bases from V and 7 bases from J, with 25 bases between. This CDR3 spans 17 amino acids. Germline CDR1 and CDR2: MNHEY and SMNVEV (reference sequence). The CDR3 spells CASSTRETTPGYHTQYF. CDR3 bases: TGTGCCAGCAGTACCCGGGAAACCACTCCGGGATACCATACGCAGTATTTT.

This chain links TRBV6-5 with TRBJ2-1; 8 bases line up with TRBD2. The V and J ends lost 4 bases and 8 bases, in that order; junction bases with no gene match: 13. Germline values: CDR1 MNHEY, CDR2 SVGAGI. This CDR3 comprises 16 residues. CDR3 nucleotide sequence: TGTGCCAGCAGTTGGACCGAAGCGGGAGCAGGGTATGAGCAGTTCTTC. Its translation is CASSWTEAGAGYEQFF.

This chain connects TRBV7-2 to TRBJ2-6; no clear D gene. Trimming took 6 bases from V and 1 from J, leaving 7 bases between them. Germline V gives CDR1 SGHTA, CDR2 FQGNSA. CDR3 size: 14 residues. The CDR3, as DNA: TGTGCCAGCAGGAGAAGTTCTGGGGCCAACGTCCTGACTTTC. This gives the protein CASRRSSGANVLTF.

This chain joins TRBV28 and TRBJ1-4, with D unresolved. CDR1 MDHEN and CDR2 SYDVKM come from the germline V gene. The length of the CDR3 is 15 residues. Between the trimmed V and J ends, which lost 2 bases and 4 bases, there was a span of 11 bases. CDR3 in DNA: TGTGCCAGCAGTTTAGTTGAGGGAATTAATGAAAAACTGTTTTTT. This codes for CASSLVEGINEKLFF.

This clone has a single count. This chain joins TRBV28 and TRBJ2-5; D is perhaps TRBD1 or TRBD2 (5 bases each). Germline assignment: CDR1 MDHEN and CDR2 SYDVKM. The CDR3 loop spans 14 amino acids. V was pared by 6 bases and J by 3 bases, with 14 bases between. In DNA form, the CDR3 reads TGTGCCAGCAGGAGTGGGGGTGGCAAAGAGACCCAGTACTTC. Encoded protein: CASRSGGGKETQYF.

The V and J genes are TRBV6-4 and TRBJ2-1; TRBD2 agrees at 10 bases. V shed 5 bases, J shed 5 bases, and the junction held 3 bases outside the gene matches. The CDR3 spans 14 residues. Germline assignment: CDR1 MRHNA and CDR2 SNTAGT. The CDR3 DNA reads TGTGCCAGCAGTACGCTAGCGGGAGACAATGAGCAGTTCTTC. Translating it yields CASSTLAGDNEQFF.

The chain couples TRBV18 to TRBJ2-1; no clear D. The V end was cut by 3 bases, the J end by 1 base, with 7 bases between. CDR3 length: 14 residues. The germline V gene has CDR1 KGHSH and CDR2 LQKENI. As DNA, the CDR3 is TGTGCCAGCTCACCGTTCTTATCCTACAATGAGCAGTTCTTC. It translates to CASSPFLSYNEQFF.

The chain combines TRBV7-2 with TRBJ2-7, with D perhaps TRBD1 (5 bases). This CDR3 spans 15 amino acids. The germline CDR1 and CDR2 sequences are SGHTA and FQGNSA. Trimming pared 0 bases from V and 4 bases from J, leaving 13 bases between. The CDR3 sequence is CASSLAPNQGYEQYF. The CDR3, as DNA: TGTGCCAGCAGCTTAGCGCCCAACCAGGGTTACGAGCAGTACTTC.

This clone has just one count. J is TRBJ1-1 and V is TRBV10-1, with D perhaps matching TRBD1 (5 bases). V was shortened by 3 bases and J by 1 base, with 15 bases between the two germline ends. The CDR3 consists of 16 residues. Germline CDR1 is WNHNN and CDR2 is SYGVQD (reference sequence). CDR3 in amino acids: CASSDNSLGPNTEAFF. CDR3 nucleotide sequence: TGCGCCAGCAGTGATAACAGCTTGGGACCGAACACTGAAGCTTTCTTT.

V gene TRBV5-1 combines with J gene TRBJ2-1; 8 bases match TRBD1. The CDR3 covers 15 residues. Germline lookup yields CDR1 SGHRS and CDR2 YFSETQ. The junction had 2 bases not matched to a gene; V was cut back by 0 bases and J by 3 bases. The CDR3 protein is CASSLGTGRYNEQFF. The CDR3 nucleotides read TGCGCCAGCAGCTTGGGGACAGGGCGCTACAATGAGCAGTTCTTC. The variable domain in full, completed from reference TRBV5-1 and TRBJ2-1, reads KAGVTQTPRYLIKTRGQQVTLSCSPISGHRSVSWYQQTPGQGLQFLFEYFSETQRNKGNFPGRFSGRQFSNSRSEMNVSTLELGDSALYLCASSLGTGRYNEQFFGPGTRLTVL.

The chain recombines TRBV5-4 with TRBJ2-1, with 8 positions matching TRBD2. Germline V CDR1 and CDR2: SGHNT, YYREEE (reference sequence). V shed 5 bases, J shed 8 bases, and the junction held 12 bases outside the gene matches. This CDR3 is 15 amino acids long. CDR3 sequence: CASRREAGAGYEQFF. The CDR3 region has the DNA TGTGCCAGCAGACGAGAAGCGGGAGCGGGCTATGAGCAGTTCTTC.

V is TRBV4-1 and J is TRBJ2-5; no reliable D call. The CDR3 covers 13 residues. CDR1 is MGHRA and CDR2 is YSYEKL in the germline V gene. Trimming took 3 bases from V and 3 from J, leaving 8 bases between them. The CDR3 nucleotides read TGCGCCAGCAGCCAGGGTAGGGAAGAGACCCAGTACTTC. It is translated as CASSQGREETQYF.